Each of the 21 T cell receptor beta chains below was sequenced from the same sample in a study of T cell responses to AZD1222 COVID-19 vaccine. Using immunoSEQ multiplex PCR, the repertoire was profiled, and TCRdb retains in-frame clones only, with some absent. The sample has more than 75,000 clones, around 89% seen once; the top ten hold roughly 1.7%. The specimen was peripheral blood, collected on day 0 of AZD1222 vaccination. The receptors here all came from an adult in good health.

The chain joins TRBV7-9 to TRBJ1-6; D not certain. CDR1 SEHNR and CDR2 FQNEAQ come from the germline V gene (reference sequence). The V end was cut by 1 base, the J end by 9 bases, with 10 bases between. CDR3 length: 14 amino acids. CDR3 in DNA: TGTGCCAGCAGCTTAGACCTGGAAGGTTCACCCCTCCACTTT. Translated: CASSLDLEGSPLHF.

The chain is built from TRBV3-1 (or the pseudogene TRBV3-2) and TRBJ1-1; D not certain. CDR3 length: 12 residues. V lost 4 bases, J lost 8 bases, and 11 bases lay in between. Germline assignment: CDR1 LGHDT and CDR2 YNNKEL (reference sequence). The DNA of the CDR3 is TGTGCCAGCAGCCGCCCAGGTGTCGAAGCTTTCTTT. Amino acids: CASSRPGVEAFF.

This chain joins TRBV5-1 and TRBJ2-5; unclear D gene. The germline V and J ends were trimmed by 1 base and 2 bases, with 9 bases remaining between them. The CDR3 extends over 14 amino acids. In germline, CDR1 is SGHRS, CDR2 YFSETQ. CDR3 sequence (DNA): TGCGCCAGCAGCTTGTTTGGGTATCAAGAGACCCAGTACTTC. It codes for CASSLFGYQETQYF.

This clone was found once. The V call is TRBV3-1 (or the pseudogene TRBV3-2), the J call TRBJ1-1; the D is unclear. Germline V CDR1 and CDR2: LGHDT, YNNKEL (reference sequence). V was shortened by 0 bases and J by 7 bases, with 9 bases between the two germline ends. The CDR3 spans 13 residues. The CDR3 reads CASSQEGIGEAFF. DNA for the CDR3: TGTGCCAGCAGCCAAGAGGGTATAGGTGAAGCTTTCTTT.

This sequence joins TRBV19 and TRBJ1-1; no reliable D call. Germline V lookup: CDR1 LNHDA, CDR2 SQIVND (reference sequence). This CDR3 spans 14 amino acids. The V gene lost 6 bases and the J gene lost 1 base, with 12 bases spanning the gap. The CDR3 DNA is TGTGCCAGTAGCTCGTTCCAACCGAACACTGAAGCTTTCTTT. Translating gives CASSSFQPNTEAFF.

The rearrangement links TRBV30 to TRBJ1-4, with D maybe TRBD1 (6 bases). CDR3 length: 14 residues. V was trimmed by 4 bases and J by 0 bases, leaving 9 bases between them. Germline V lookup: CDR1 GTSNPN, CDR2 SVGIG (reference sequence). The CDR3, as DNA: TGTGCCTGGACAGGGGAATCAACTAATGAAAAACTGTTTTTT. Its translation is CAWTGESTNEKLFF.

The chain has TRBV25-1 and TRBJ1-2; 8 bases are shared with TRBD1. The CDR3 loop spans 14 amino acids. Trimming cost V 7 bases and J 3 bases; bases outside gene matches: 7. Germline V gene data show CDR1 as MGHDK and CDR2 as SYGVNS. The CDR3 DNA reads TGTGCCAGCACCAAGACAGGGGCAGACTATGGCTACACCTTC. Protein sequence: CASTKTGADYGYTF.

V is TRBV27 and J is TRBJ2-1; D is possibly TRBD2 (5 bases). V gave up 5 bases and J gave up 5 bases, with 13 bases separating them. In germline, CDR1 is MNHEY, CDR2 SMNVEV (reference sequence). CDR3 length: 14 residues. CDR3 region: CASSPDFSHNEQFF. The CDR3 DNA follows: TGTGCCAGCAGTCCGGACTTTTCGCACAATGAGCAGTTCTTC.

The chain joins TRBV7-9 to TRBJ1-4; D is possibly TRBD1 (6 bases). Germline CDR1 reads SEHNR; CDR2 reads FQNEAQ (reference sequence). The CDR3 runs 18 residues. The germline V and J ends were trimmed by 0 bases and 4 bases, with 18 bases remaining between them. The CDR3 DNA is TGTGCCAGCAGCTTAGCCCAGGGGTTCCGTCGAAATAATGAAAAACTGTTTTTT. This codes for CASSLAQGFRRNNEKLFF.

This chain uses TRBV5-1 with TRBJ2-1, with D unclear. This CDR3 contains 12 residues. V was cut by 0 bases and J by 7 bases, with 5 bases left in between. CDR1 and CDR2 from the germline V gene are SGHRS and YFSETQ. CDR3 sequence (DNA): TGCGCCAGCAGCTTGGGACGAAATGAGCAGTTCTTC. Encoded protein: CASSLGRNEQFF.

The chain joins TRBV6-1 to TRBJ1-1, with D uncertain. The CDR3 is 14 amino acids. CDR1 and CDR2 (germline): MNHNS, SASEGT. Trimming stripped 2 bases from V and 3 bases from J, with 10 bases between. This chain's CDR3 is CASSESGRDTEAFF. CDR3 bases: TGTGCCAGCAGTGAAAGCGGGAGGGACACTGAAGCTTTCTTT.

The chain uses TRBV3-1 (or the pseudogene TRBV3-2) and TRBJ1-1; a possible D gene is TRBD1 (6 bases). Germline CDR1 and CDR2: LGHDT and YNNKEL (reference sequence). V was trimmed by 11 bases and J by 0 bases, leaving 16 bases between them. The CDR3 loop spans 14 amino acids. This CDR3 reads CACTGYGVNTEAFF. The CDR3 DNA sequence: TGTGCCTGCACAGGGTATGGGGTGAACACTGAAGCTTTCTTT.

V usage is TRBV7-8 and J usage is TRBJ2-7; perhaps TRBD2 as D (7 bases). V was cut by 8 bases and J by 4 bases, with 27 bases left in between. The length of the CDR3 is 17 residues. The germline V gene encodes CDR1 SGHVS and CDR2 FQNEAQ. CDR3 region: CASSLGGRGFRTYEQYF. CDR3 DNA: TGTGCCAGCTCGTTAGGGGGGAGGGGATTTCGGACTTACGAGCAGTACTTC.

This chain uses TRBV7-2 with TRBJ1-6; D unresolved. In germline, CDR1 is SGHTA, CDR2 FQGNSA. The CDR3 extends over 14 amino acids. Trimming took off 7 bases at V and 8 bases at J, with 15 bases between the two ends. CDR3: CASNKHRGDSPLHF. In DNA form, the CDR3 reads TGTGCCAGCAACAAGCACCGCGGAGATTCACCCCTCCACTTT.

This rearrangement joins TRBV28 to TRBJ2-3; 8 nucleotides agree with TRBD2. CDR1 is MDHEN and CDR2 is SYDVKM in the germline V gene. The CDR3 runs to 14 residues. Losses at the gene ends were 6 bases for V and 4 bases for J; bases not matched to a gene: 6. The CDR3 nucleotides are TGTGCCAGCAGACGAAGCGGGGGCCCAGATACGCAGTATTTT. It is translated as CASRRSGGPDTQYF.

The genes are TRBV29-1 and TRBJ1-2, with D possibly matching TRBD1 (5 bases). V lost 8 bases and J lost 4, with 11 bases in between. In germline, CDR1 is SQVTM, CDR2 ANQGSEA. The CDR3 is made up of 11 amino acids. CDR3 nucleotides: TGCAGCTCGGGGGGGACCTATGGCTACACCTTC. Amino acid sequence: CSSGGTYGYTF.

This clone showed up just a few times. This sequence joins TRBV4-1 and TRBJ2-1, with TRBD1 matching 9 bases. This CDR3 is 15 amino acids long. Germline loops: CDR1 MGHRA, CDR2 YSYEKL. With V trimmed by 5 bases and J by 6 bases, 8 bases remained unmatched. The CDR3 reads CASSWQQGAVNEQFF. Written as DNA, the CDR3 is TGCGCCAGCAGCTGGCAACAGGGGGCTGTCAATGAGCAGTTCTTC.

The chain combines TRBV10-1 with TRBJ1-1; unclear D gene. This CDR3 region has 13 residues. Germline V gene lookup returns CDR1 WNHNN and CDR2 SYGVQD (reference sequence). Trimming pared 3 bases from V and 6 bases from J, leaving 11 bases between. The CDR3 here is CASSDHGRSEAFF. In DNA form, the CDR3 reads TGCGCCAGCAGTGACCACGGCCGGTCTGAAGCTTTCTTT.

This clone was recorded once. V is TRBV5-1 and J is TRBJ1-4, with D possibly TRBD1 on 5 matching bases. The germline V and J ends were trimmed by 5 bases and 8 bases, with 22 bases remaining between them. In germline, CDR1 is SGHRS, CDR2 YFSETQ. This CDR3 is 16 amino acids long. In DNA form, the CDR3 reads TGCGCCAGCAGTCCCGGACGGCCCTGGGGCGGGGAAAAACTGTTTTTT. It translates to CASSPGRPWGGEKLFF.

This chain connects TRBV2 to TRBJ1-5, with a tentative D call TRBD1 (6 bases). CDR3 length equals 16 residues. V lost 4 bases and J lost 6, with 19 bases in between. Germline CDR1 reads SNHLY; CDR2 reads FYNNEI. CDR3 in DNA: TGTGCCAGCAGTGGCCCAGAACAGGGTGGGGTTCAGCCCCAGCATTTT. Translation: CASSGPEQGGVQPQHF.

The J gene is TRBJ1-2, the V gene TRBV9; a weak D match, TRBD1 (5 bases). Germline V CDR1 and CDR2: SGDLS, YYNGEE. CDR3 length: 16 residues. Trimming cost V 2 bases and J 3 bases, with 17 bases left between them. The CDR3: CASSVGSGQPYYGYTF. DNA for the CDR3: TGTGCCAGCAGCGTGGGCTCGGGGCAGCCCTACTATGGCTACACCTTC. The full variable domain, in which reference TRBV9 and TRBJ1-2 provide the parts outside the CDR3, is DSGVTQTPKHLITATGQRVTLRCSPRSGDLSVYWYQQSLDQGLQFLIQYYNGEERAKGNILERFSAQQFPDLHSELNLSSLELGDSALYFCASSVGSGQPYYGYTFGSGTRLTVV.